Here is one TCR beta chain with its context. This clone has just one count. Its antigen is not yet known. Per-nucleotide qualities are absent, and no much larger clonotype sits a single base away. In Seattle, one collaborating source enrolled patients while the infection was active and tracked those patients longitudinally over the course of disease. Whole blood was collected in K2EDTA tubes by collaborating institutions according to the institutions' own protocols. For TCRbeta analysis, collaborators shipped samples as frozen whole blood, isolated PBMCs, or DNA extracted from either of those sample types. This record comes from a study of blood T cell repertoires in COVID-19 (dated by TCRdb to the early 2020s). Study-wide context: Samples covering the acute and convalescent phases of COVID-19 were provided by collaborators in the United States, Italy and Spain. The prospective study material was composed of cDNA or gDNA derived from T cells, B-cell-depleted T cells, or PBMCs. Subjects who had been exposed to COVID-19, were actively infected with it, or had recovered from it provided the deeply sampled blood TCRbeta repertoires that made up the dataset. The repertoires were released in a freely available public database meant as a resource for research on the immune response to SARS-CoV-2. The samples were drawn from two sources: the first 160 participants of the ongoing ImmuneRACE study, and approximately 1,300 subjects contributed by 6 global collaborators. A de-identified subject ID, COVID-19 status, age in years and sex were almost always included in the sample metadata. Where available, HLA class I and class II types were obtained from metadata supplied by the sample provider rather than from assay-based typing.

The immunoSEQ Assay, a bias-controlled multiplex PCR, was used to amplify TCRbeta CDR3 regions from genomic DNA. The paper's data handling went like this. Within the assay, amplification of reference gene primers was used to estimate how many nucleated cells each sample contained. Sequence reads were collapsed and filtered to measure the absolute abundance of every unique TCRbeta CDR3 rearrangement. For each sample, productive Simpson clonality was calculated by taking the square root of Simpson's diversity index across productive rearrangements. The clones in this table, taken by TCRdb from immuneACCESS, are in-frame only. Not every clone is retained; where verified, under half of the shortfall comes from an unresolved V gene, and the cause of the rest is unknown. For V, J and clone size, that table is used; D and trimming come from the DNA. Within this sample are under 200,000 clones, with roughly 82% of them counted one time only. The ten largest make up roughly 8% of the sample.

For this chain, trimming is 2 bases at the V end and 4 bases at the J end, and the number of junction bases without a gene match is 8. There are 17 amino acids in the CDR3, from cysteine to phenylalanine inclusive. Just CDR3 DNA is preserved here, 51 bases in frame from base 1. CDR1 MNHEY and CDR2 SVGEGT were looked up in the germline V gene. The study at large found these results: The quantity of clinical and demographic metadata differed by source and by participant and was supplied without curation.

Sequencing used peripheral blood. The sequence was collected from a woman in her sixties with COVID-19, enrolled during active disease. The rearrangement joined TRBV6-2 or TRBV6-3 to TRBJ2-2; 9 middle bases align to TRBD1. This receptor carries the CDR3 CASSYPEQGATTGELFF. The DNA sequence is as follows: TGTGCCAGCAGTTACCCCGAACAGGGGGCGACCACCGGGGAGCTGTTTTTT.